A single sample is the source of the 18 T cell receptor beta chains below, sequenced in a study of blood T cell repertoires in COVID-19. Assay: immunoSEQ multiplex PCR; the TCRdb copy retains only in-frame clones and omits some. The table shows 150,000 to 200,000 clones, with just over 90% occurring only once. The sample taken for sequencing was peripheral blood. These receptors came from an older woman with COVID-19, enrolled during active disease.

This chain links TRBV19 with TRBJ1-5; TRBD1 is a possible D gene (6 bases). Germline lookup yields CDR1 LNHDA and CDR2 SQIVND (reference sequence). The ends were cut back, 10 bases at V and 3 bases at J, with 19 bases in the middle. The CDR3 is 15 residues long. The CDR3 here is CATKPWGGNNQPQHF. CDR3 coding DNA: TGTGCCACCAAACCATGGGGGGGCAACAATCAGCCCCAGCATTTT.

V is TRBV5-1 and J is TRBJ1-6; no clear D gene. The CDR3 is made up of 14 amino acids. Germline loops: CDR1 SGHRS, CDR2 YFSETQ. With 4 bases removed from V and 8 bases from J, the gap between germline ends came to 13 bases. CDR3 amino acids: CASSAVPADSPLHF. The CDR3 nucleotides read TGCGCCAGCAGCGCGGTCCCGGCGGATTCACCCCTCCACTTT.

The CDR3 nucleotides read TGTGCCAGCAGGGACAGGGGCTACGAGCAGTACTTC. It specifies CASRDRGYEQYF. J is TRBJ2-7 and V is TRBV6-5, with 9 positions matching TRBD1. Trimming removed 6 bases from V and 3 bases from J; junction bases left unmatched: 0. Germline V lookup: CDR1 MNHEY, CDR2 SVGAGI. The CDR3 is 12 amino acids.

The chain combines TRBV19 with TRBJ1-2; 8 bases map to TRBD1. V shed 5 bases and J 1 base; nucleotides not matched to a gene: 6. The CDR3 spans 15 residues. CDR1 is LNHDA and CDR2 is SQIVND in the germline V gene (reference sequence). CDR3 in DNA: TGTGCCAGTAGTTCTGACAGGGGATTTAACTATGGCTACACCTTC. This translates into CASSSDRGFNYGYTF. Filled out from reference TRBV19 and TRBJ1-2, the complete variable domain reads DGGITQSPKYLFRKEGQNVTLSCEQNLNHDAMYWYRQDPGQGLRLIYYSQIVNDFQKGDIAEGYSVSREKKESFPLTVTSAQKNPTAFYLCASSSDRGFNYGYTFGSGTRLTVV.

This chain connects TRBV5-6 to TRBJ1-2; 7 nucleotides match TRBD1. The germline V gene has CDR1 SGHDT and CDR2 YYEEEE. The junction had 4 bases not matched to a gene; V was cut back by 4 bases and J by 4 bases. CDR3 length equals 13 residues. DNA for the CDR3: TGTGCCAGCAGCCGACAGGGAGGCTATGGCTACACCTTC. As protein: CASSRQGGYGYTF. Looking up the rest from reference TRBV5-6 and TRBJ1-2 gives the full variable domain: DAGVTQSPTHLIKTRGQQVTLRCSPKSGHDTVSWYQQALGQGPQFIFQYYEEEERQRGNFPDRFSGHQFPNYSSELNVNALLLGDSALYLCASSRQGGYGYTFGSGTRLTVV.

The gene calls are TRBV18 and TRBJ1-4, with D uncertain. The germline V and J ends were trimmed by 2 bases and 7 bases, with 8 bases remaining between them. Germline CDR1 is KGHSH and CDR2 is LQKENI. This CDR3 is built from 13 residues. CDR3 DNA sequence: TGTGCCAGCTCACCAGGGCAGACTGAAAAACTGTTTTTT. It encodes CASSPGQTEKLFF.

This chain uses TRBV7-2 with TRBJ1-1; tentative D call: TRBD1 (5 bases). The CDR3 sequence is 14 residues long. Germline CDR1 reads SGHTA; CDR2 reads FQGNSA. Trimming took off 2 bases at V and 3 bases at J, with 10 bases between the two ends. CDR3 residues: CASSLWRGDTEAFF. The CDR3 DNA follows: TGTGCCAGCAGCTTATGGCGGGGCGACACTGAAGCTTTCTTT.

V gene TRBV7-2 combines with J gene TRBJ2-3; TRBD2 might be the D (7 bases). Per the germline V gene, CDR1 is SGHTA and CDR2 is FQGNSA. Trimming shortened V by 5 bases and J by 6 bases, and 21 bases separated the two germline ends. The length of the CDR3 is 16 residues. DNA of the CDR3: TGTGCCAGCAGCGCCCCCGGGGGGCCCCACAAGGATACGCAGTATTTT. This sequence encodes CASSAPGGPHKDTQYF.

J is TRBJ1-2 and V is TRBV5-1, with D perhaps matching TRBD1 (5 bases). This CDR3 has 15 amino acids. The germline V gene encodes CDR1 SGHRS and CDR2 YFSETQ. Trimming shortened V by 4 bases and J by 4 bases, and 17 bases separated the two germline ends. The CDR3 here is CASSIGQQRGYGYTF. DNA for the CDR3: TGCGCCAGCAGCATAGGACAACAAAGGGGCTATGGCTACACCTTC.

The chain joins TRBV4-3 to TRBJ1-4; the D gene is possibly TRBD1 (5 bases). Germline CDR1 reads LGHNA; CDR2 reads YSLEER. The germline V and J ends were trimmed by 0 bases and 6 bases, with 14 bases remaining between them. This CDR3 has 16 residues. Here the CDR3 DNA reads TGCGCCAGCAGCCAAGATTACGGCAGGGCGGATGAAAAACTGTTTTTT. Protein product: CASSQDYGRADEKLFF.

V and J are TRBV9 and TRBJ1-4, with D possibly TRBD1 on 5 matching bases. CDR3 length equals 16 residues. V was trimmed by 0 bases and J by 3 bases, leaving 12 bases between them. Germline lookup yields CDR1 SGDLS and CDR2 YYNGEE. CDR3 region: CASSVGKGMANEKLFF. The CDR3 DNA sequence: TGTGCCAGCAGCGTAGGAAAGGGGATGGCTAATGAAAAACTGTTTTTT.

This chain connects TRBV4-3 to TRBJ2-1; no firm D call. The CDR3 loop spans 16 amino acids. The V gene lost 0 bases and the J gene lost 4 bases, with 13 bases spanning the gap. Germline CDR1 LGHNA, CDR2 YSLEER. CDR3 amino acids: CASSQELAFPYNEQFF. DNA for the CDR3: TGCGCCAGCAGCCAAGAACTCGCGTTTCCTTACAATGAGCAGTTCTTC.

V is TRBV5-5 and J is TRBJ1-4; 8 bases fit TRBD1. The CDR3 runs 15 residues. Germline CDR1 and CDR2: SGHKS and YYEKEE (reference sequence). J gave up 7 bases and V 4 bases, and 9 bases lay outside the gene matches. CDR3 DNA sequence: TGTGCCAGCAGCCTACAGACAGGGGAGACTGAAAAACTGTTTTTT. Protein sequence: CASSLQTGETEKLFF. The full variable domain, with the rest looked up from reference TRBV5-5 and TRBJ1-4, is DAGVTQSPTHLIKTRGQQVTLRCSPISGHKSVSWYQQVLGQGPQFIFQYYEKEERGRGNFPDRFSARQFPNYSSELNVNALLLGDSALYLCASSLQTGETEKLFFGSGTQLSVL.

On this clone itself: Other nucleotide sequences in the sample specify the same CDR3. V and J are TRBV29-1 and TRBJ2-2, with D possibly matching TRBD2 (7 bases). Trimming stripped 3 bases from V and 2 bases from J, with 10 bases between. The CDR3 runs to 14 residues. CDR1 and CDR2 from the germline V gene are SQVTM and ANQGSEA. Written as DNA, the CDR3 is TGCAGCGTTGAGGGGGGGCCTAACACCGGGGAGCTGTTTTTT. Its translation is CSVEGGPNTGELFF.

The J gene is TRBJ1-2, the V gene TRBV6-1, with TRBD1 matching over 9 bases. This CDR3 comprises 16 residues. The V and J ends lost 0 bases and 4 bases, in that order; junction bases with no gene match: 6. Per the germline V gene, CDR1 is MNHNS and CDR2 is SASEGT. This chain's CDR3 is CASSEAGQGPSYGYTF. CDR3 in DNA: TGTGCCAGCAGTGAAGCGGGACAGGGTCCCAGCTATGGCTACACCTTC.

CDR3 sequence (DNA): TGTGCCAGCAGCCCCCGGCGGTCGGACAGGGGACATGAGCAGTTCTTC. Amino acids: CASSPRRSDRGHEQFF. The chain joins TRBV7-9 to TRBJ2-1; 9 nucleotides match TRBD1. Germline CDR1 SEHNR, CDR2 FQNEAQ (reference sequence). Unmatched junction bases numbered 13, after V lost 5 bases and J lost 8 bases. This CDR3 region has 16 residues.

This chain joins TRBV11-2 and TRBJ2-5, with D tentatively TRBD1 (6 bases). Deletions cut 3 bases from V and 4 bases from J, with 15 bases between. Germline V gene data show CDR1 as SGHAT and CDR2 as FQNNGV. There are 15 residues in the CDR3. This CDR3 is CASSFGAGVRETQYF. The CDR3 region has the DNA TGTGCCAGCAGCTTTGGAGCAGGGGTTAGAGAGACCCAGTACTTC.

The gene calls are TRBV27 and TRBJ2-7; D unresolved. This CDR3 spans 14 amino acids. Germline V lookup: CDR1 MNHEY, CDR2 SMNVEV (reference sequence). Trimming shortened V by 4 bases and J by 0 bases, and 10 bases separated the two germline ends. CDR3 coding DNA: TGTGCCAGCAGTTCCTCGGGTGTCTCCTACGAGCAGTACTTC. Translating gives CASSSSGVSYEQYF.